This TCR beta chain emerged from a study of T cells in localized non-small cell lung cancer. Study results and caveats: The study linked higher blood T cell density to longer overall survival. Uninvolved neighboring lung showed the greatest T cell clonality, exceeding tumor. Among the top 100 tumor clones, a median about 52 appeared in adjacent lung. Only one tumor region was sequenced, so heterogeneity remains possible.

V was cut by 3 bases and J by 5 bases, with 5 bases left in between. Germline V CDR1 and CDR2: SGHDN, FVKESK. The length of the CDR3 is 11 residues. Clones were sequenced by immunoSEQ multiplex PCR, and TCRdb holds only the in-frame ones, with some missing. The repertoire includes 1,200 to 1,500 clones, around 20% of them detected once, and 30% sits in the top ten. A note on this clone: Its antigen is still unknown.

The sample was lung tumor tissue, taken before any cancer treatment. The rearrangement joins TRBV14 to TRBJ2-7; D gene ambiguous. The clonotype originates from a male donor aged 60 or over with stage III squamous cell lung carcinoma. CDR3: CASSHANEQYF. The CDR3 DNA sequence: TGTGCCAGCAGCCACGCGAACGAGCAGTACTTC.